This is a list of T cell receptor beta chains from one sample in a study of blood T cell repertoires in COVID-19. Generated by immunoSEQ multiplex PCR, the TCRdb table keeps only in-frame clones and is missing some. The sample has approximately 240,000 clones, 65% to 90% seen once. Specimen: peripheral blood. The receptors here all came from an elderly woman with active or convalescent COVID-19. The CDR3 runs from the conserved cysteine through the conserved F or W. The D gene is left open where the match is weak.

j_gene | v_gene | d_gene | CDR3aa
TRBJ2-1 | TRBV18 | NA | CASSPPSILVEQFF
TRBJ1-1 | TRBV28 | TRBD1 | CASRGTGTVTNTEAFF
TRBJ2-6 | TRBV28 | NA | CASSLDGITSGANVLTF
TRBJ2-1 | TRBV18 | TRBD2 | CASSSGLAGGYNEQFF
TRBJ1-2 | TRBV5-1 | NA | CASSLEHNYGYTF
TRBJ2-4 | TRBV7-9 | NA | CASSLEGLVVKDF
TRBJ1-5 | TRBV30 | TRBD1 | CAWRQQGASNQPQHF
TRBJ2-1 | TRBV5-4 | TRBD2 | CASSWGGLAGYNEQFF
TRBJ1-6 | TRBV2 | TRBD1 | CASNRDRGANSPLHF
TRBJ1-2 | TRBV2 | NA | CASSAGGTLAWGYTF
TRBJ1-2 | TRBV5-8 | NA | CASSLGGRAYGYTF
TRBJ2-5 | TRBV19 | TRBD2 | CASSLLAGVQETQYF
TRBJ1-1 | TRBV5-1 | NA | CASSLRGWDTEAFF
TRBJ1-2 | TRBV28 | NA | CASARGGSLANYGYTF
TRBJ1-5 | TRBV6-5 | NA | CASQDVSNQPQHF
TRBJ2-3 | TRBV6-5 | TRBD2 | CASSSGTTSTDTQYF
TRBJ1-2 | TRBV6-5 | TRBD1 | CASTRTGEGYTF
TRBJ2-1 | TRBV29-1 | TRBD2 | CSVEPRLAGGQDEQFF
TRBJ1-2 | TRBV9 | NA | CASSAPVGGISYGYTF
TRBJ1-1 | TRBV11-3 | TRBD1 | CASSRDSFAEAFF
TRBJ2-3 | TRBV4-1 | TRBD1 | CASSRDRAIADTQYF
TRBJ1-1 | TRBV5-1 | NA | CASSQTGITEAFF
TRBJ1-2 | TRBV28 | TRBD1 | CASSLGDRHHTF
TRBJ1-2 | TRBV29-1 | TRBD1 | CSVRGPNYGYTF
TRBJ1-1 | TRBV6-6 | TRBD1 | CASSSTGDLTEAFF
TRBJ2-1 | TRBV6-6 | NA | CASSYSFPVNEQFF
TRBJ1-2 | TRBV18 | TRBD1 | CASSPQPGQPGNGYTF
TRBJ2-1 | TRBV27 | TRBD2 | CASSLGLAGGENEQFF
TRBJ1-6 | TRBV19 | TRBD1 | CASSPPGQGGSPLHF
TRBJ2-7 | TRBV7-9 | TRBD2 | CASSLAVSGGIYEQYF
TRBJ2-7 | TRBV5-4 | NA | CASSFTEAYEQYF
TRBJ1-2 | TRBV11-2 | NA | CASSFPGSGGYTF
TRBJ2-7 | TRBV6-2/TRBV6-3 | NA | CASSSGDLLYEQYF
TRBJ2-1 | TRBV5-4 | NA | CASSYPGDPSYNEQFF
TRBJ2-3 | TRBV5-6 | TRBD1 | CASSQSGTGGGHFTDTQYF
TRBJ1-5 | TRBV5-1 | TRBD1 | CASSLTGDSNQPQHF
TRBJ2-2 | TRBV5-4 | NA | CASSAQNTGELFF
TRBJ2-2 | TRBV12-5 | TRBD1 | CASGSTGAGELFF
TRBJ1-1 | TRBV7-8 | TRBD1 | CASGRGLDTEAFF
TRBJ2-7 | TRBV19 | TRBD2 | CASSRGGDYYEQYF
TRBJ1-2 | TRBV28 | TRBD1 | CALGQGVYGYTF
TRBJ1-1 | TRBV18 | NA | CASSPGGPSTEAFF
TRBJ1-5 | TRBV14 | NA | CASSQGGLSNQPQHF
TRBJ2-3 | TRBV5-1 | TRBD2 | CASSFGTSGAPSTDTQYF
TRBJ2-7 | TRBV11-3 | TRBD1 | CASSPDRVNDEQYF
TRBJ2-7 | TRBV6-6 | TRBD1 | CASTLSGGTGPYEQYF
TRBJ1-1 | TRBV29-1 | NA | CSVQNSNTEAFF
TRBJ2-2 | TRBV6-5 | NA | CASSHGQGGPGELFF
TRBJ1-3 | TRBV5-6 | TRBD1 | CASSDSGTGLSGNTIYF
TRBJ2-7 | TRBV5-6 | NA | CASSLSGLTYEQYF
TRBJ1-2 | TRBV5-6 | TRBD1 | CASSPDRLNGYTF
TRBJ2-7 | TRBV7-8 | TRBD2 | CASGGRAGYEQYF
TRBJ2-7 | TRBV18 | NA | CASSPPGLRYSYEQYF